This TCR beta chain was documented in a study of T cells in localized non-small cell lung cancer. Profiled with immunoSEQ multiplex PCR; TCRdb holds only in-frame clones, not every one. Found here are tens of thousands of clones, 70% to 90% of them singletons; the top ten hold roughly 13%. The study, taken as a whole, reports: Elevated blood T cell density was associated with longer overall survival. There were a median 57 of the top 100 tumor clones appearing in adjacent lung.

For this clone: Its specificity is not known.

The germline gives CDR1 LNHDA, CDR2 SQIVND (reference sequence). V lost 2 bases, J lost 4 bases, and 4 bases stayed unmatched. This CDR3 comprises 15 residues. The sequence derives from a female donor aged 60 or older with stage I lung adenocarcinoma. The genes are TRBV19 and TRBJ2-3; 9 bases fit TRBD1. The specimen was peripheral blood, collected before any cancer treatment. CDR3 sequence reads: CASSILGQGPDTQYF. The CDR3 DNA sequence: TGTGCCAGTAGTATATTGGGACAGGGCCCAGATACGCAGTATTTT.